This T cell receptor (beta chain) was obtained from a study of OX40 agonist ivuxolimab in advanced cancers. Concerning the study at large: The costimulatory receptor OX40 (CD134) was targeted by ivuxolimab, a fully human IgG2 agonistic monoclonal antibody. Peripheral TCRbeta sequencing aimed to test whether ivuxolimab altered TCR sequence diversity and caused clonal T-cell expansion. Intravenous ivuxolimab was administered to patients every 2 weeks at six dose levels: 0.01, 0.1, 0.3, 1.5, 3 and 10 mg/kg. Of the approximately 50 dose-escalation patients, hepatocellular carcinoma was present in roughly 19, melanoma in approximately 15, renal cell carcinoma in 9 and head and neck cancer in 9. In the dose-escalation cohort, 82.7% of patients were male, and the mean age was approximately 55 years, with a range of roughly 23 to 85. The paper describes the monotherapy dose-escalation part (N of about 55 patients) of the phase I trial of ivuxolimab. Prior anti-PD-1, anti-PD-L1 or anti-CTLA-4 therapy was permitted, and checkpoint inhibitors had been received by 40% to 50% of dose-escalation patients. Partial responses occurred in three dose-escalation patients, of whom one had hepatocellular carcinoma and two had cutaneous melanoma.

For sequencing of the TCRbeta CDR3 region, genomic DNA was extracted from the sorted cells. The immunoSEQ Assay was used to sequence the TCRbeta CDR3 regions. The table comes from immuneACCESS by way of TCRdb, which keeps in-frame sequences with V and J called. Part of the clones is missing from these tables; in studies checked, under half for an unresolved V gene and the rest for unknown reasons. This sample has more than 70,000 clones in its table, and approximately 82% of those were observed once. Around 5.1% of the sample is taken by the ten largest. General study outcomes and caveats: At doses from 0.1 to 3.0 mg/kg, clonal expansion was seen in both CD4+ and CD8+ blood T cells between baseline and week 6. Low levels of normalized T-cell clonal expansion were also seen in some nonresponding patients. After ivuxolimab, CD8+ T cells had more expanded clones than CD4+ T cells on average. The antigen specificity of the clonally expanded peripheral T cells was not determined. In partial responders in the 0.1-3.0 mg/kg groups, normalized peripheral clonal expansion was found to be among the lowest, especially among CD8+ T cells.

As for this clone: The clone's antigen remains unknown. No quality values exist for individual bases; no much larger clone is one base distant.

From a lookup of the germline V gene (reference sequence), CDR1 and CDR2 are SEHNR and FQNEAQ. Trimming takes 1 base from V and 4 bases from J, and the germline ends sit 10 bases apart. CDR3 length: 14 amino acids, cysteine to phenylalanine. Just the 42-base CDR3 DNA is kept, in frame starting at base 1. Patients with a history of autoimmune disease or receiving systemic immunosuppression were excluded from the trial. Peripheral blood for TCR sequencing was drawn from every dose cohort at baseline, at cycle 4 day 1 and at cycle 7 day 1. Samples came from an open-label, multicenter, first-in-human phase I dose-escalation trial of ivuxolimab. The trial enrolled adults with locally advanced or metastatic head and neck squamous cell, hepatocellular, melanoma or renal cell carcinoma. Before TCR sequencing, CD4+ T cells and CD8+ T cells from peripheral blood were sorted into separate populations.

The sequencing here drew on CD4+ or CD8+ T cells sorted from blood, taken in a trial of the OX40 agonist ivuxolimab. This receptor was obtained from an adult with an advanced solid tumor such as melanoma, head and neck, liver or kidney cancer. The chain employs TRBV7-9 and TRBJ2-5; a tentative D match to TRBD2 spans 6 bases. The CDR3 protein is CASSLVREVETQYF. The nucleotide sequence is given as TGTGCCAGCAGCTTAGTTAGGGAGGTAGAGACCCAGTACTTC.